This T cell receptor beta chain was identified in a study of low-dose radiotherapy and immunotherapy resistance in tumors. On the study more broadly: Ipilimumab 1 mg/kg every six weeks, together with nivolumab 240 mg every two weeks, was given intravenously to patients.

First-strand cDNA relied on TRAV- and TRBV-specific primers spanning alpha and beta chains. Using a constant-region primer together with a V-primer adapter, TCRs were subjected to around 20 PCR cycles of amplification. MiXCR, run by TCRdb on the reads, gives a single entry per CDR3 protein. Among roughly 38,000 distinct CDR3 sequences listed, roughly 20% were seen once. V dropped 1 base and J dropped 1 base, with 17 bases sitting between them. CDR3 length: 17 amino acids. The germline V gene encodes CDR1 SGHDN and CDR2 FVKESK. Time point defined: after trial treatment. The treatment: LDRT plus nivolumab, ipilimumab, low-dose cyclophosphamide and aspirin (RACIN trial). Ten or more counts support this clonotype.

The receptor was isolated from a female donor with ovarian cancer. The specimen comprised PBMCs, sampled after low-dose radiotherapy plus immunotherapy. The rearrangement links TRBV14 to TRBJ2-7; D could derive from TRBD1 or TRBD2 (6 bases each). The CDR3 spells CASSQGPYTGRSYEQYF. The CDR3 DNA is TGTGCCAGCAGCCAAGGGCCTTATACAGGGAGGTCCTACGAGCAGTACTTC.